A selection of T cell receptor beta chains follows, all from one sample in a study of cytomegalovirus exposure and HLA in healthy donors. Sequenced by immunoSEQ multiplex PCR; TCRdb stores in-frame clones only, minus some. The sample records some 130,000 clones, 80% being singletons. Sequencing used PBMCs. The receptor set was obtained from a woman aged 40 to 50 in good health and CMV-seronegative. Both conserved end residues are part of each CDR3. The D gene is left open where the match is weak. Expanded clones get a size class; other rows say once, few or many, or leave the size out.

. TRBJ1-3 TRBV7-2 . TGTGCCAGCAGCCGCTCCCCAGGGGGAAACACCATATATTTT CASSRSPGGNTIYF
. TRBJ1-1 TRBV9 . TGTGCCAGCAGCGCCCAGGGGTTTAACACTGAAGCTTTCTTT CASSAQGFNTEAFF
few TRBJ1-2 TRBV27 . TGTGCCAGCAGTTCTGGCGCCGGGGGCTACACCTTC CASSSGAGGYTF
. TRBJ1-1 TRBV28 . TGTGCCAGCAGCTTAGACAGGTCCGTAGCTTTCTTT CASSLDRSVAFF
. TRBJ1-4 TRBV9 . TGTGCCAGCAGCGCGGGACAAACTAATGAAAAACTGTTTTTT CASSAGQTNEKLFF
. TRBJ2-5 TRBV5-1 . TGCGCCAGCAGCTTGGGCCAGATCCAAGAGACCCAGTACTTC CASSLGQIQETQYF
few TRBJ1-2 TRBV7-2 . TGTGCCAGCAGCTCGGACAGAATTTATGGCTACACCTTC CASSSDRIYGYTF
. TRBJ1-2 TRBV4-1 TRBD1 TGCGCCAGCAGCCAAGTCCTTACAGGGGGCTGGGGCTACACCTTC CASSQVLTGGWGYTF
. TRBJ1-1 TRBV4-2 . TGTGCCAGCAGGAACTCAGACAGGCGGAACACTGAAGCTTTCTTT CASRNSDRRNTEAFF
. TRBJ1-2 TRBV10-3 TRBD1 TGTGCCATCAGGGGGGACAGCCGGTCATATGGCTACACCTTC CAIRGDSRSYGYTF
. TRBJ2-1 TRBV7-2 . TGTGCCAGCAGCTTAGGGGGAGCAGCCCGCAATGAGCAGTTCTTC CASSLGGAARNEQFF
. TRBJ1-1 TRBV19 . TGTGCCAGTAGTATCAGTGGTCGAGGCACTGAAGCTTTCTTT CASSISGRGTEAFF
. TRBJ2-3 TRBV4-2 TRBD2 TGTGCCAGCAGCCTTGGACTAGCGGGGGCCCCAAGCACAGATACGCAGTATTTT CASSLGLAGAPSTDTQYF
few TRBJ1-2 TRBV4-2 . TGTGCCAGCAGCCAAACCCAGATTAACTATGGCTACCCCTTC CASSQTQINYGYPF
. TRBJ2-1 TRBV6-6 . TGTGCCAGCTCCTCTCGACCGGGGGACCACTACAATGAGCAGTTCTTC CASSSRPGDHYNEQFF
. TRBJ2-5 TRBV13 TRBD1 TGTGCCAGCAGCCCCCGCCCCGGGACAGGCCAAGAGACCCAGTACTTC CASSPRPGTGQETQYF
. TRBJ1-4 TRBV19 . TGTGCCAGTAGTAGCCGGGAGACGGATGAAAAACTGTTTTTT CASSSRETDEKLFF
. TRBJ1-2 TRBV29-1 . TGCAGCGTTGAAGAGAACTCCCATGGCTACACCTTC CSVEENSHGYTF
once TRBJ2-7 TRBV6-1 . TGTGCCAGCCGCCGTGCGGAGAGCTCCTACGAGCAGTACTTC CASRRAESSYEQYF
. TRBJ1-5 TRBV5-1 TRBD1 TGCGCCAGCAGCCGCTCAGGGGGCGATCAGCCCCAGCATTTT CASSRSGGDQPQHF
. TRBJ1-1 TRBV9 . TGTGCCAGCAGCGTAGGAGGTTGGGGGGGAACTGAAGCTTTCTTT CASSVGGWGGTEAFF
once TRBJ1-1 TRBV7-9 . TGTGCCAGCAGCTTAGCGCAAGGCAGGAAAGGTGAAGCTTTCTTT CASSLAQGRKGEAFF
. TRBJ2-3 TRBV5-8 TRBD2 TGTGCCAGCAGCCGCGTCGGGGGGAGTACAGATACGCAGTATTTT CASSRVGGSTDTQYF
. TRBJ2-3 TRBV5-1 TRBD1 TGCGCCAGCAGTCTGGGGACAGGGGCAAACACAGATACGCAGTATTTT CASSLGTGANTDTQYF
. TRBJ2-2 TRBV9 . TGTGCCAGCAGCGTAGGGCCCCCCGGAGAGGGGGAGCTGTTTTTT CASSVGPPGEGELFF
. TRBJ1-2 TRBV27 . TGTGCCAGCAGTTTATTGCAGGGTAGCTATGGCTACACCTTC CASSLLQGSYGYTF
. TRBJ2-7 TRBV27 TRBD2 TGTGCCAGCAGTTTCCAGCGGGACTACGAGCAGTACTTC CASSFQRDYEQYF
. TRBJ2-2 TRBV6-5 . TGTGCCAGCCGCCCGGGAGCTCCCACCGGGGAGCTGTTTTTT CASRPGAPTGELFF
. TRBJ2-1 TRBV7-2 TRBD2 TGTGCCAGCAGCTTATCTAGCGGACCATACAATGAGCAGTTCTTC CASSLSSGPYNEQFF
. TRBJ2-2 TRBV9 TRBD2 TGTGCCAGCAGCGTAGGCCTTAGCGGGGGGGCAGACACCGGGGAGCTGTTTTTT CASSVGLSGGADTGELFF
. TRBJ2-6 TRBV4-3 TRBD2 TGCGCCAGCAGCCCGGGGGGGATGTACTCTGGGGCCAACGTCCTGACTTTC CASSPGGMYSGANVLTF
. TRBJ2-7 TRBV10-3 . TGTGCCACCATATCGCCCCCCCGGGGCGAGCAGTACTTC CATISPPRGEQYF
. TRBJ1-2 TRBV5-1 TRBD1 TGCGCCAGCAGCTTGAGGGGGACAGGGGGCGCCAGCTATGGCTACACCTTC CASSLRGTGGASYGYTF
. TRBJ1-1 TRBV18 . TGTGCCAGCTCACCCCATGGGGAGTGGAACACTGAAGCTTTCTTT CASSPHGEWNTEAFF
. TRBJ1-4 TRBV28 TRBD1 TGTGCCAGCAGGGCACAGGGGGGTCGGGAAAAACTGTTTTTT CASRAQGGREKLFF
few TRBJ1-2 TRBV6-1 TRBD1 TGTGCCAGCAGTGAAGCGAGAAACAGGGGTAGGAACTATGGCTACACCTTC CASSEARNRGRNYGYTF
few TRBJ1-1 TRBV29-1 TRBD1 TGCAGCGTCGGACAGGCGAATTGGGGAGACATGAACACTGAAGCTTTCTTT CSVGQANWGDMNTEAFF
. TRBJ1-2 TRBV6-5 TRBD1 TGTGCCAGCAGTTACGGAGGACAGGGGGTATATGGCTACACCTTC CASSYGGQGVYGYTF
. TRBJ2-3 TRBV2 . TGTGCCAGCCCTCTCTCGGGCTGGGAAGGAGGAACAGATACGCAGTATTTT CASPLSGWEGGTDTQYF
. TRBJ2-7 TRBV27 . TGTGCCAGCAGCCCCAGGGGACGCGCGGTGGAGCAGTACTTC CASSPRGRAVEQYF
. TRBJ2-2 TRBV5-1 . TGCGCCAGCAGCAACCGGAGGAGTGGGGACACCGGGGAGCTGTTTTTT CASSNRRSGDTGELFF
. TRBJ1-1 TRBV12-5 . TGTGCTAGTGGTCCGGGGACTGCGGAAGCTTTCTTT CASGPGTAEAFF
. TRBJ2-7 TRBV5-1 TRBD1 TGCGCCAGCAGCTTTAGACAGGGGGAATACGAGCAGTACTTC CASSFRQGEYEQYF
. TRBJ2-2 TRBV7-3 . TGTGCCAGCAGCCCCCAAACCGGGGAGCTGTTTTTT CASSPQTGELFF
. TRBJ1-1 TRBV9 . TGTGCCAGCAGCGCGGACAGCGGGATCTCTTTCTTT CASSADSGISFF
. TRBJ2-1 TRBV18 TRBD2 TGTGCCAGCTCACCACCGGGACTAGCGAATTACGATGAGCAGTTCTTC CASSPPGLANYDEQFF
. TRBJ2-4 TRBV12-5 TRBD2 TGTGCTAGTGGTTTCAGTCGGGAGGGTGGGTATGTGGCCAAAAACATTCAGTACTTC CASGFSREGGYVAKNIQYF
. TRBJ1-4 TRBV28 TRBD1 TGTGCCAGCAGAAACCGACAGGGGGCTGGTGAAAAACTGTTTTTT CASRNRQGAGEKLFF
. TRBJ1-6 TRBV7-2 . TGTGCCAGCAGCTTAGGAAGGGGGTTGGGGACTAATTCACCCCTCCACTTT CASSLGRGLGTNSPLHF
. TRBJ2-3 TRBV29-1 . TGCAGCGTCGAACAAATCCGAGCGGAGATCACAGATACGCAGTATTTT CSVEQIRAEITDTQYF
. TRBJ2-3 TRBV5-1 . TGCGCCAGCAGCTTGGGGGCGGGTGAAACAGATACGCAGTATTTT CASSLGAGETDTQYF
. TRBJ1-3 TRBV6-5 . TGTGCCAGCAGTTACAGCAACAGCAACTCTGGAAACACCATATATTTT CASSYSNSNSGNTIYF
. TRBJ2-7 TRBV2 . TGTGCCAGCAGCGATCGCCAGGGAAACTACGAGCAGTACTTC CASSDRQGNYEQYF
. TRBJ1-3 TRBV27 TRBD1 TGTGCCAGCAGCAGGACAGGGACCTCTGGAAACACCATATATTTT CASSRTGTSGNTIYF
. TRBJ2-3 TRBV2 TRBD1 TGTGCCAGCAGCTGGACAGGGGGCACAGATACGCAGTATTTT CASSWTGGTDTQYF
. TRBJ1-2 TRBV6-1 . TGTGCCAGCAGGGTCCGAGGTTCCATCTATGGCTACCCCTTC CASRVRGSIYGYPF
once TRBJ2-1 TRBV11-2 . TGTGCCAGCAGCTTAGGAGTGGAGGATGAGCAGTTCTTC CASSLGVEDEQFF